This TCR beta chain emerged from a study of blood T cell repertoires in COVID-19. About the study: The samples span acute and convalescent COVID-19 from the United States, Italy and Spain.

The V and J ends lost 3 bases and 8 bases, in that order; junction bases with no gene match: 4. This CDR3 spans 12 amino acids. Looked up from germline, CDR1 is DFQATT and CDR2 is SNEGSKA (reference sequence). This clone was counted a few times. Measured with immunoSEQ multiplex PCR; TCRdb has only the in-frame clones, and not every one. Among under 250,000 clones listed, approximately 84% were seen once. Input material: PBMCs or T cells enriched from blood (not recorded which). This rearrangement joins TRBV20-1 to TRBJ2-1; 7 positions match TRBD2. This TCR was sampled from a man aged 55-75 years who had recovered from COVID-19. The CDR3, as DNA: TGCAGTGCTAGTAAGACTAGCTATGAGCAGTTCTTC. It is translated as CSASKTSYEQFF.